The 13 T cell receptor beta chains reported below all come from one sample, sequenced in a study of shared clonotypes between healthy human individuals. Profiled with immunoSEQ multiplex PCR; TCRdb holds only in-frame clones, not every one. The sample carries over 2,000,000 clones, around 93% recorded once. The naive CD8 fraction comprised CD45RO-negative cells positively selected for CCR7 and excluded terminally differentiated effector memory CD45RA+ cells. The material sequenced was naive CD8+ T cells from PBMCs. The origin of the receptors is a man aged 18 to 29 in good health. Some clones in this sample may be carry-over from other donors' samples.

This chain joins TRBV5-8 and TRBJ2-7; D not resolved. Germline V CDR1 and CDR2: SGHTS, YDEGEE. The V gene lost 5 bases and the J gene lost 3 bases, with 18 bases spanning the gap. The CDR3 covers 15 residues. CDR3 residues: CASRTLLDTFYEQYF. CDR3 DNA sequence: TGTGCCAGCAGGACGCTGCTAGACACCTTCTACGAGCAGTACTTC.

The chain joins TRBV7-9 to TRBJ1-6, with TRBD1 as a possible D gene (6 bases). The CDR3 length is 15 residues. Trimming took 1 base from V and 9 from J, leaving 13 bases between them. CDR1 SEHNR and CDR2 FQNEAQ come from the germline V gene (reference sequence). CDR3 residues: CASSLGQGHGSPLHF. The DNA of the CDR3 is TGTGCCAGCAGCTTAGGTCAGGGGCATGGTTCACCCCTCCACTTT.

The chain recombines TRBV10-3 with TRBJ1-2, with D unclear. CDR1 is ENHRY, CDR2 SYGVKD, per germline. The V gene lost 2 bases and the J gene lost 2 bases, with 12 bases spanning the gap. This CDR3 spans 15 amino acids. The CDR3 nucleotides are TGTGCCATCAGTGAGACGCAGGCGGGAAACTATGGCTACACCTTC. Translated: CAISETQAGNYGYTF.

The chain combines TRBV5-1 with TRBJ2-1, with TRBD2 matching 9 bases. The CDR3 runs 14 residues. The germline CDR1 and CDR2 sequences are SGHRS and YFSETQ. With 0 bases clipped from V and 10 bases from J, the junction kept 5 bases outside the gene matches. In nucleotides, the CDR3 is TGCGCCAGCAGCTTGGGACTAGCGGTGTCGGAGCAGTTCTTC. Translating gives CASSLGLAVSEQFF.

Points on this clone: Different DNA sequences within this sample yield the same CDR3. The rearrangement links TRBV11-3 to TRBJ2-7; D unresolved. V lost 2 bases, J lost 2 bases, and 7 bases lay in between. Germline V gives CDR1 SGHNT, CDR2 YENEEA. The CDR3 runs to 13 residues. CDR3 coding DNA: TGTGCCAGCAGCTTAACTCCTACCTACGAGCAGTACTTC. This gives the protein CASSLTPTYEQYF.

This clone was observed once. This chain links TRBV7-9 with TRBJ2-1, with D maybe TRBD1 (6 bases). The CDR3 runs 16 residues. Per germline, CDR1 SEHNR and CDR2 FQNEAQ (reference sequence). Trimming took 1 base from V and 4 from J, leaving 14 bases between them. The CDR3 nucleotides are TGTGCCAGCAGCTTAGAATGGTTGGACAGTTACAATGAGCAGTTCTTC. Amino acids: CASSLEWLDSYNEQFF. The full variable domain, with the rest looked up from reference TRBV7-9 and TRBJ2-1, is DTGVSQNPRHKITKRGQNVTFRCDPISEHNRLYWYRQTLGQGPEFLTYFQNEAQLEKSRLLSDRFSAERPKGSFSTLEIQRTEQGDSAMYLCASSLEWLDSYNEQFFGPGTRLTVL.

The chain joins TRBV11-3 to TRBJ2-1; D is unclear. Germline V gene data show CDR1 as SGHNT and CDR2 as YENEEA. This CDR3 spans 15 amino acids. Trimming took 2 bases from V and 4 from J, leaving 12 bases between them. CDR3 in amino acids: CASSLSGSFYNEQFF. In nucleotides, the CDR3 is TGTGCCAGCAGCTTATCCGGAAGTTTTTACAATGAGCAGTTCTTC.

The gene calls are TRBV4-2 and TRBJ2-1; D gene unclear. CDR1 and CDR2 from the germline V gene are LGHNA and YNFKEQ. The CDR3 spans 12 residues. The V end lost 2 bases, the J end lost 5 bases, and 4 bases lay between the germline ends. As DNA, the CDR3 is TGTGCCAGCAGCCAATGGGACAATGAGCAGTTCTTC. Protein product: CASSQWDNEQFF.

The V and J genes are TRBV28 and TRBJ1-2, with D perhaps TRBD1 (5 bases). V was cut by 5 bases and J by 8 bases, with 12 bases left in between. The CDR3 is made up of 12 amino acids. The germline V gene encodes CDR1 MDHEN and CDR2 SYDVKM. CDR3 sequence reads: CASSPRGNGYTF. The CDR3 region has the DNA TGTGCCAGCAGTCCAAGGGGCAACGGCTACACCTTC.

The chain combines TRBV10-3 with TRBJ2-5, with TRBD1 as a possible D gene (6 bases). Germline-derived CDR1 and CDR2 are ENHRY and SYGVKD. CDR3 length equals 19 residues. Trimming took 4 bases from V and 7 from J, leaving 31 bases between them. This chain's CDR3 is CAISGPSKKTEGEEMTQYF. CDR3 coding DNA: TGTGCCATCAGTGGGCCTAGTAAAAAGACAGAGGGGGAAGAGATGACCCAGTACTTC.

This clone showed up just once. The V call is TRBV11-2, the J call TRBJ2-7, with D perhaps assigned TRBD1 or TRBD2 (5 bases each). Per germline, CDR1 SGHAT and CDR2 FQNNGV. V was clipped by 0 bases and J by 3 bases, with 9 bases between them. This CDR3 has 14 residues. CDR3 in amino acids: CASSLEGPNYEQYF. The CDR3 nucleotides are TGTGCCAGCAGCTTAGAGGGACCGAACTACGAGCAGTACTTC.

This chain joins TRBV28 and TRBJ2-1; the D gene is possibly TRBD2 (6 bases). Germline assignment: CDR1 MDHEN and CDR2 SYDVKM. V shed 1 base and J shed 4 bases, with 14 bases lying between them. This CDR3 has 16 residues. CDR3 nucleotide sequence: TGTGCCAGCAGTTTATATTGGGGGGAAGGGTACAATGAGCAGTTCTTC. This encodes CASSLYWGEGYNEQFF.

This clone was picked up a small number of times. The chain carries TRBV27 and TRBJ1-4, with D perhaps matching TRBD1 (5 bases). Deletions cut 8 bases from V and 10 bases from J, with 20 bases between. CDR1 and CDR2 from the germline V gene are MNHEY and SMNVEV (reference sequence). CDR3 length: 14 amino acids. CDR3 protein: CASRMRDQGGKLFF. The CDR3 DNA reads as TGTGCCAGCCGGATGAGGGACCAAGGCGGAAAACTGTTTTTT.